Detailed here is one T cell receptor beta chain. The target of this receptor is not known. The input lacks base qualities; no much larger clone sits a single base away. The data were obtained in a study of PD-1 blockade in classical Hodgkin lymphoma (TCRdb year 2020). Regarding the research as a whole: Nivolumab dosing was 3 mg/kg intravenously every 2 weeks, continuing until either disease progression or unacceptable toxicity. The study used CyTOF and TCR beta sequencing to define a peripheral blood immune signature of response to PD-1 blockade in classical Hodgkin lymphoma.

Genomic DNA was extracted with the Qiagen DNeasy kit from unsorted PBMCs and from negatively selected CD4+ and CD8+ fractions. Using primers that anneal to V and J segments, immunoSEQ multiplex PCR amplified the TCR beta CDR3 regions. A synthetic immune receptor repertoire was used to minimize amplification bias, and any residual bias was removed computationally once sequencing was done. Concerning the study's data processing: Repertoire diversity was quantified as the Shannon entropy index using custom Python scripts. Unsorted, CD4+ and CD8+ repertoires were analyzed separately, except for combined analyses in which CD4+ and CD8+ sequences were merged in silico. A clone was considered expanded if an increase in frequency of at least 2-fold after treatment relative to C1D1 was found, and a pseudocount of 0.5 was applied to clones undetected at baseline. Clones with 0 or 1 copy at C1D1 were defined as singleton clones, while clones with 2 or more copies were defined as non-singleton clones. Clones expanded in unsorted samples were assigned a CD4+, CD8+ or unknown annotation through matching of protein sequences in sorted samples from the same patient. Wilcoxon tests were applied to paired samples to test diversity changes from C1D1 to C4D1. As stored in TCRdb, this immuneACCESS dataset retains in-frame rearrangements with V and J assigned. A fraction of the clones does not appear; measured against another copy, unresolved V genes explain less than half of the discrepancy, and the remainder lacks a known reason. That table supplies the V and J calls and clone size; D and trimming were determined from the DNA. The sample table shows 99,000 or so clones, and 89% are seen once. The ten largest account for over 15% of the sample.

According to the study, the label for this sample's time point signals: cycle 4 day 1 (C4D1), after more than five weeks of nivolumab. Relapse after autologous stem cell transplantation had occurred in all trial patients, and cohorts A, B and C were distinguished by prior brentuximab vedotin exposure. The trial cohort was composed of some 57 patients with relapsed/refractory classical Hodgkin lymphoma, for whom complete response, partial response or progressive disease was recorded as best overall response. In the multi-cohort phase II CheckMate 205 trial, trial patients received single-agent nivolumab. An independent review committee assessed best overall response by applying the 2007 International Working Group response criteria. Trial PBMCs were obtained immediately prior to nivolumab initiation (C1D1) and on therapy at cycle 2 day 1 and cycle 4 day 1. Peripheral blood was collected in 8 mL Vacutainer Cell Preparation Tubes, from which PBMCs were isolated by centrifugation and then cryopreserved.

V is clipped by 6 bases and J by 3 bases, and the sequence between their germline boundaries is 12 bases long. CDR1 and CDR2, per the germline V gene (reference sequence), are MNHNY and SVGAGI. Measured from the cysteine to the phenylalanine, the CDR3 is 14 residues long. Only CDR3 DNA is held: 42 bases, read in frame from base 1. Here is what the overall study found, with its caveats: The study covered only a single clinical trial cohort, and the causes of the repertoire differences, possibly disease activity or prior therapy, were still not defined. Trial patients with a complete response had baseline diversity similar to that of newly diagnosed patients, while partial responders and progressors had significantly lower diversity. Lower diversity was observed in patients in whom nivolumab was started less than 1 year after ASCT, and these patients were excluded from later analyses so that confounding by immune reconstitution would be avoided. Newly diagnosed patients were reported to have lower baseline TCR diversity than healthy donors, and relapsed/refractory patients were reported to have lower baseline TCR diversity still. By C4D1, a significant rise was seen in CD4+ TCR diversity but not in CD8+ TCR diversity (p=0.0027 vs p=0.16), and the rise was most apparent among complete responders (p=0.02).

The sequenced sample was peripheral blood mononuclear cells (PBMCs), obtained before the fourth cycle of nivolumab. This sequence was found in a human donor with classical Hodgkin lymphoma. The V and J genes are TRBV6-6 and TRBJ1-3; a tentative D match to TRBD1 spans 5 bases. The DNA sequence is TGTGCCAGCAGCCTCGGGCAGGGTGGAAACACCATATATTTT. It specifies CASSLGQGGNTIYF.